This T cell receptor (beta chain) was identified in a study of blood T cell repertoires in COVID-19. Study-level background: Samples representing acute and convalescent COVID-19 were sourced from the United States, Italy and Spain.

The CDR3 has 14 amino acids. Germline CDR1 MNHNS, CDR2 SASEGT. V shed 3 bases and J 3 bases; nucleotides not matched to a gene: 2. Per the original data handling: Amplification of reference gene primers was used by the study to estimate nucleated cell counts. Assay used: immunoSEQ multiplex PCR; TCRdb lists only in-frame clones, some missing. V and J calls and clone size are as listed in that table; D and trimming were resolved from the DNA. The data show roughly 150,000 clones, around nine tenths seen once. The TCR comes from a human donor in a cohort sampled during active COVID-19. The rearrangement uses TRBV6-1 and TRBJ1-2, with TRBD1 matching 9 bases. The sample was peripheral blood. The CDR3 sequence is CASSEGQGHYGYTF. In nucleotides, the CDR3 is TGTGCCAGCAGTGAGGGACAGGGCCACTATGGCTACACCTTC.